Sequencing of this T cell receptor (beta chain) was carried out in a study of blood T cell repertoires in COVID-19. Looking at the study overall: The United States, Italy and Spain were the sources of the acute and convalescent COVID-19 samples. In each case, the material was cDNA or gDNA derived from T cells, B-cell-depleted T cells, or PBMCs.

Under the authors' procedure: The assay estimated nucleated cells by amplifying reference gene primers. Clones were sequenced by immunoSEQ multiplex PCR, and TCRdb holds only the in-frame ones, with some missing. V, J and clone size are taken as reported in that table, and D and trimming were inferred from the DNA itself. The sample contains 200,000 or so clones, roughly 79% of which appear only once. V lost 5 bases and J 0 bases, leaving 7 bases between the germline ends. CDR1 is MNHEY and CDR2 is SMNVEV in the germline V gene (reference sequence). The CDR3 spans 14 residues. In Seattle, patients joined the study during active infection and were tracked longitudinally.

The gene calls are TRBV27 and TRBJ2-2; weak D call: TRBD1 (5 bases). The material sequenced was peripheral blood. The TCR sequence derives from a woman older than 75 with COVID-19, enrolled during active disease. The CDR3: CASSTRANTGELFF. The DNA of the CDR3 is TGTGCCAGCAGTACCAGGGCGAACACCGGGGAGCTGTTTTTT.